Listed below are T cell receptor beta chains from one sample, sequenced in a study of blood T cells in healthy people across ages. In TCRdb, the 5' RACE reads were re-called with MiXCR into one record per CDR3 protein. In the table there are about 1.4 million distinct CDR3 sequences, approximately 63% of which are singletons. Sequenced material: blood. Receptors originate from a man between 18 and 35 years old in good health. CDR3s include the opening cysteine and the closing phenylalanine or tryptophan. A D gene is named only where the DNA matches it firmly. Not every row has a clone size; where given, it reads once, few, many or a size class.

TRBJ2-3 | TRBV7-9 | - | - | TGTGCCAGCAGCTCCATCCCCTCAGATACGCAGTATTTT | CASSSIPSDTQYF
TRBJ2-7 | TRBV4-3 | - | - | TGCGCCAGCAGCCAATTTCCGCCCGTGAACAGGCCTAGCTCCTACGAGCAGTACTTC | CASSQFPPVNRPSSYEQYF
TRBJ2-7 | TRBV4-2 | TRBD2 | - | TGTGCCAGCAGCCACCCGCCGGGACTAGCCCAATCCTACGAGCAGTACTTC | CASSHPPGLAQSYEQYF
TRBJ2-5 | TRBV20-1 | - | - | TGCAGTGCTAGAGCCCCACTACAAGAGACCCAGTACTTC | CSARAPLQETQYF
TRBJ2-1 | TRBV10-3 | TRBD2 | - | TGTGCCATCAGTGAGTCGTGGACTAGGAAATACTACAATGAGCAGTTCTTC | CAISESWTRKYYNEQFF
TRBJ1-2 | TRBV30 | TRBD1 | - | TGTGCCTGGAGTACCGGGACAGGGGGTTTCTATGGCTACACCTTC | CAWSTGTGGFYGYTF
TRBJ2-6 | TRBV7-2 | - | few | TGTGCCAGCAGCTTAGCGCGGGACTCTGGGGCCAACGTCCTGACTTTC | CASSLARDSGANVLTF
TRBJ2-7 | TRBV29-1 | TRBD1 | - | TGCAGCGTTGAAGATGCTCTCCGGGACAGGGGCTACGAGCAGTACTTC | CSVEDALRDRGYEQYF
TRBJ1-3 | TRBV27 | - | - | TGTGCCAGCACCCTATCCCGGCAACCCCTACCTGGAAACACCATATATTTT | CASTLSRQPLPGNTIYF
TRBJ2-1 | TRBV10-3 | TRBD2 | once | TGTGCCATCAGGGGGGGGAACTACAATGAGCAGTTCTTC | CAIRGGNYNEQFF
TRBJ1-2 | TRBV7-2 | - | few | TGTGCCAGCAGTTCACAGGGCTATGGCTACACCTTC | CASSSQGYGYTF
TRBJ1-2 | TRBV29-1 | - | - | TGCAGCGTTGGTGGAGGACAGCCCCATAGCGCGCCCACCTTC | CSVGGGQPHSAPTF
TRBJ2-5 | TRBV20-1 | - | few | TGCAGTGCTAGCCCCGCAAGGGATGAGACCCAGTACTTC | CSASPARDETQYF
TRBJ1-6 | TRBV10-3 | - | - | TGTGCCATCAGTGAGTCCAGGAAGTTGGCCCTCCACTTT | CAISESRKLALHF
TRBJ2-3 | TRBV29-1 | - | few | TGCAGCGTTAGAGCCCCGGCTGGAAATACGCAGTATTTT | CSVRAPAGNTQYF
TRBJ2-1 | TRBV5-1 | - | - | TGCGCCAGCAGCTCCTGGCAGACCTGGAATGAGCAGTTCTTC | CASSSWQTWNEQFF
TRBJ2-7 | TRBV20-1 | - | - | TGCAGTGCTCCAGGGGGGGGCGGCGACCCGAAGGCATACGAGCAGTACTTC | CSAPGGGGDPKAYEQYF
TRBJ2-3 | TRBV7-2 | - | - | TGTGCCAGCAGCTCCCGGCGGGGGCGCACAGATACGCAGTATTTT | CASSSRRGRTDTQYF